This entry lists 24 T cell receptor beta chains sequenced from one sample in a study of CD8 T cells in ankylosing spondylitis. In TCRdb, the 5' RACE reads were re-called with MiXCR into one record per CDR3 protein. The data hold some 95,000 distinct CDR3 sequences, with approximately 9% observed a single time. Material for sequencing was blood, either unsorted or a sorted T cell fraction (not recorded which). These receptors all stem from a male donor with ankylosing spondylitis or in good health (not recorded which).

This clonotype was recorded a few times. The chain is built from TRBV28 and TRBJ1-2; a weak D match, TRBD1 (5 bases). Germline loops: CDR1 MDHEN, CDR2 SYDVKM. This CDR3 region has 15 residues. Trimming removed 5 bases from V and 2 bases from J, with 15 bases in between. The chain's CDR3 is CASSPTRVLNYGYTF. The CDR3 bases are TGTGCCAGCAGTCCCACCAGGGTTCTGAACTATGGCTACACCTTC.

This clonotype was counted many times. This chain uses TRBV5-1 with TRBJ2-3; D may be TRBD1 (5 bases). The germline V gene has CDR1 SGHRS and CDR2 YFSETQ. The CDR3 has 14 residues. With 3 bases removed from V and 1 base from J, the gap between germline ends came to 9 bases. The CDR3 loop is CASSSTVGTDTQYF. The CDR3 DNA is TGCGCCAGCAGCTCGACAGTGGGCACAGATACGCAGTATTTT.

Many counts were recorded for this clonotype. This rearrangement joins TRBV5-1 to TRBJ2-3; a possible D gene is TRBD1 (6 bases). CDR1 SGHRS and CDR2 YFSETQ come from the germline V gene. Trimming shortened V by 4 bases and J by 3 bases, and 18 bases separated the two germline ends. This CDR3 is 16 amino acids long. CDR3 in amino acids: CASSPTSQGWTDTQYF. The CDR3 nucleotides are TGCGCCAGCAGCCCCACATCACAGGGATGGACAGATACGCAGTATTTT.

This clonotype appeared many times. This chain connects TRBV3-1 to TRBJ2-4; D is possibly TRBD1 or TRBD2 (6 bases each). Trimming took 0 bases from V and 8 from J, leaving 14 bases between them. The CDR3 length is 15 residues. CDR1 is LGHDT, CDR2 YNNKEL, per germline (reference sequence). CDR3 nucleotides: TGTGCCAGCAGCCAAGACCCGGGGGCGACAGACATTCAGTACTTC. This codes for CASSQDPGATDIQYF.

This clonotype showed up many times. The chain recombines TRBV7-6 with TRBJ2-3; no definite D call. Germline V CDR1 and CDR2: SGHVS, FNYEAQ. Trimming stripped 1 base from V and 8 bases from J, with 13 bases between. This CDR3 has 14 amino acids. The CDR3 sequence is CASSLGSELGTQYF. The CDR3 DNA reads TGTGCCAGCAGCTTAGGATCGGAATTGGGTACGCAGTATTTT.

This clonotype was detected ten times or more. This chain uses TRBV29-1 with TRBJ2-2; 9 bases agree with TRBD2. With 4 bases clipped from V and 0 bases from J, the junction kept 12 bases outside the gene matches. The CDR3 runs to 18 residues. Per the germline V gene, CDR1 is SQVTM and CDR2 is ANQGSEA. CDR3 in DNA: TGCAGCGTTGTTCGGTGGACTAGCGATATAACGAACACCGGGGAGCTGTTTTTT. Translation: CSVVRWTSDITNTGELFF.

This clonotype was found many times. V and J are TRBV7-3 and TRBJ1-2, with D possibly TRBD1 on 5 matching bases. The CDR3 sequence is 14 residues long. Germline CDR1 SGHTA, CDR2 FQGTGA. V was shortened by 4 bases and J by 5 bases, with 14 bases between the two germline ends. The CDR3 sequence: CASSSGRGGYGYTF. As DNA, the CDR3 is TGTGCCAGCAGCTCAGGACGCGGGGGGTATGGCTACACCTTC.

The rearrangement joins TRBV30 to TRBJ2-3; D not certain. Per germline, CDR1 GTSNPN and CDR2 SVGIG (reference sequence). V was pared by 4 bases and J by 4 bases, with 9 bases between. This CDR3 has 12 residues. In DNA form, the CDR3 reads TGTGCCTGGAAGGGAACGGCAGATACGCAGTATTTT. This sequence encodes CAWKGTADTQYF. Complete variable domain (other parts from reference TRBV30 and TRBJ2-3): SQTIHQWPATLVQPVGSPLSLECTVEGTSNPNLYWYRQAAGRGLQLLFYSVGIGQISSEVPQNLSASRPQDRQFILSSKKLLLSDSGFYLCAWKGTADTQYFGPGTRLTVL.

This rearrangement joins TRBV7-9 to TRBJ2-2, with 7 positions matching TRBD1. The CDR3 is 15 residues long. V lost 2 bases, J lost 6 bases, and 6 bases stayed unmatched. Germline V gene lookup returns CDR1 SEHNR and CDR2 FQNEAQ (reference sequence). As DNA, the CDR3 is TGTGCCAGCAGCTTAAGACAGGGCGGCGCCGGGGAGCTGTTTTTT. Translating it yields CASSLRQGGAGELFF.

In its sample, this clonotype was seen many times. The chain couples TRBV7-3 to TRBJ2-3; D remains unclear. The CDR3 extends over 14 amino acids. The ends were cut back, 5 bases at V and 2 bases at J, with 11 bases in the middle. Germline V CDR1 and CDR2: SGHTA, FQGTGA. Written as DNA, the CDR3 is TGTGCCAGCAGCCCCCAACACTCCACAGATACGCAGTATTTT. This translates into CASSPQHSTDTQYF.

This clonotype was seen repeatedly, ten times or more. This rearrangement joins TRBV20-1 to TRBJ2-1, with 10 bases matching TRBD2. The CDR3 loop spans 14 amino acids. The germline V gene has CDR1 DFQATT and CDR2 SNEGSKA (reference sequence). Germline trimming cut 5 bases from V and 8 bases from J; bases unmatched to any gene: 9. The DNA of the CDR3 is TGCAGTGCTTCAAAAGCGGGGGGGAATCATGAGCAGTTCTTC. Amino acid sequence: CSASKAGGNHEQFF.

This clonotype was picked up a small number of times. This chain joins TRBV28 and TRBJ2-5; D might be TRBD2 (6 bases). Trimming took 5 bases from V and 1 from J, leaving 20 bases between them. This CDR3 comprises 17 residues. CDR1 is MDHEN and CDR2 is SYDVKM in the germline V gene. The CDR3, as DNA: TGTGCCAGCAGTACGTTGGGTGCAGGGAGGCTCCAAGAGACCCAGTACTTC. Protein: CASSTLGAGRLQETQYF.

The sample holds many counts of this clonotype. CDR3 sequence: CASSDGWDPVKNIQYF. The CDR3 nucleotides are TGTGCCAGCAGTGACGGGTGGGACCCCGTAAAAAACATTCAGTACTTC. The genes are TRBV2 and TRBJ2-4; D may match TRBD1 or TRBD2 (5 bases each). The CDR3 length is 16 residues. V dropped 3 bases and J dropped 4 bases, with 16 bases sitting between them. Looked up from germline, CDR1 is SNHLY and CDR2 is FYNNEI.

This clonotype was seen ten or more times. The rearrangement links TRBV7-6 to TRBJ2-1; the match to TRBD2 covers 16 bases. Germline V gene lookup returns CDR1 SGHVS and CDR2 FNYEAQ. J lost 8 bases, V lost 5 bases, and 3 bases had no gene match. This CDR3 has 15 amino acids. The CDR3 DNA reads as TGTGCCAGCAGCCTGGGACTAGCGGGAGGGCATGAGCAGTTCTTC. Amino acid sequence: CASSLGLAGGHEQFF.

The rearrangement joins TRBV5-1 to TRBJ2-1; a weak D match, TRBD1 (6 bases). The germline V gene encodes CDR1 SGHRS and CDR2 YFSETQ. The length of the CDR3 is 15 residues. The ends were cut back, 0 bases at V and 1 base at J, with 8 bases in the middle. CDR3 coding DNA: TGCGCCAGCAGCTTGGTACAGGGATCCTACAATGAGCAGTTCTTC. Protein sequence: CASSLVQGSYNEQFF. Looking up the rest from reference TRBV5-1 and TRBJ2-1 gives the full variable domain: KAGVTQTPRYLIKTRGQQVTLSCSPISGHRSVSWYQQTPGQGLQFLFEYFSETQRNKGNFPGRFSGRQFSNSRSEMNVSTLELGDSALYLCASSLVQGSYNEQFFGPGTRLTVL.

This clonotype was counted at least ten times. The chain joins TRBV5-1 to TRBJ2-3; 11 bases align to TRBD2. Germline V lookup: CDR1 SGHRS, CDR2 YFSETQ. The junction had 3 bases not matched to a gene; V was cut back by 0 bases and J by 3 bases. The CDR3 is 16 residues long. The CDR3 DNA follows: TGCGCCAGCAGCTTGGACCTAGCGGGGGGAACAGATACGCAGTATTTT. Residues: CASSLDLAGGTDTQYF.

In its sample, this clonotype was seen many times. The chain recombines TRBV6-1 with TRBJ2-1, with 11 bases lining up with TRBD1. The CDR3 runs to 14 residues. CDR1 and CDR2 (germline): MNHNS, SASEGT. With V trimmed by 7 bases and J by 4 bases, 3 bases remained unmatched. CDR3 nucleotides: TGTGCCAGCAAAGGGACAGGGGGATACAATGAGCAGTTCTTC. Translating gives CASKGTGGYNEQFF.

Many counts were recorded for this clonotype. The CDR3 reads CASSNRQGVNTEAFF. The DNA for the CDR3 is TGTGCCAGCAGCAACCGACAGGGAGTGAACACTGAAGCTTTCTTT. The genes are TRBV7-2 and TRBJ1-1; 7 bases agree with TRBD1. V lost 5 bases and J lost 0; bases outside the gene matches: 6. CDR3 length: 15 residues. The germline CDR1 and CDR2 sequences are SGHTA and FQGNSA.

This clonotype was recorded many times. V gene TRBV20-1 combines with J gene TRBJ1-5; D uncertain. V lost 0 bases and J 2 bases, leaving 11 bases between the germline ends. The CDR3 runs to 15 residues. Per germline, CDR1 DFQATT and CDR2 SNEGSKA (reference sequence). Here the CDR3 DNA reads TGCAGTGCTAGAGATGGAGAGGGCGGCAATCAGCCCCAGCATTTT. Its translation: CSARDGEGGNQPQHF.

In its sample, this clonotype was seen once. This may be a read error, as it is one base from a much larger clone. This chain connects TRBV5-1 to TRBJ2-1; 8 nucleotides align to TRBD2. With 0 bases clipped from V and 8 bases from J, the junction kept 7 bases outside the gene matches. CDR3 length: 15 residues. Per the germline V gene, CDR1 is SGHRS and CDR2 is YFSETQ. The CDR3 bases are TGCGCCAGCAGCTTGGTGGTGGGCGGGGGGTATGAGCAGTTCTTC. Translating gives CASSLVVGGGYEQFF.

Many counts were recorded for this clonotype. The CDR3 DNA follows: TGTGCCAGCAGCCAAGAGGCGGGGGGGTACAATGAGCAGTTCTTC. Translation: CASSQEAGGYNEQFF. The chain uses TRBV4-2 and TRBJ2-1; 9 bases are shared with TRBD2. The CDR3 has 15 residues. After removal of 0 bases from V and 4 bases from J, the junction contained 1 base not matched to a gene. CDR1 and CDR2 (germline): LGHNA, YNFKEQ.

Points on this clonotype: This may arise from a read error, as a much more abundant clone is one base away. The gene calls are TRBV23-1 and TRBJ2-2; D might be TRBD2 (5 bases). TRBV23-1 is an open reading frame whose function is uncertain. The CDR3 length is 10 residues. CDR3 in DNA: TGCGCCAGCCGGACCGGGGATCTGTTTTTT. This gives the protein CASRTGDLFF.

V and J are TRBV6-5 and TRBJ2-1, with D possibly being TRBD2 (5 bases). CDR1 and CDR2 from the germline V gene are MNHEY and SVGAGI. This CDR3 spans 11 amino acids. The CDR3 sequence: CAAADHNEQFF. CDR3 DNA sequence: TGTGCAGCAGCGGATCACAATGAGCAGTTCTTC.

This clonotype was seen repeatedly, ten times or more. The gene calls are TRBV18 and TRBJ2-7; D is possibly TRBD2 (6 bases). CDR1 is KGHSH and CDR2 is LQKENI in the germline V gene. The CDR3 contains 14 residues. V was shortened by 3 bases and J by 5 bases, with 14 bases between the two germline ends. CDR3 sequence: CASSPRGGLHEQYF. In nucleotides, the CDR3 is TGTGCCAGCTCACCCCGAGGAGGGCTACACGAGCAGTACTTC.